These 14 T cell receptor beta chains were sequenced from one sample in a study of blood T cell repertoires in COVID-19. Method: immunoSEQ multiplex PCR; TCRdb's copy keeps in-frame clones and lacks some. The sample has 220,000 or so clones, approximately 82% seen once. Sequencing was carried out using peripheral blood. Receptors were obtained from a woman older than 75 with acute or convalescent COVID-19.

The J gene is TRBJ1-1, the V gene TRBV5-1; TRBD1 aligns across 7 bases. The ends lost 0 bases at V and 0 bases at J; junction bases unmatched: 5. CDR1 and CDR2 (germline): SGHRS, YFSETQ. CDR3 length: 16 residues. CDR3 loop: CASSLGGTALNTEAFF. Here the CDR3 DNA reads TGCGCCAGCAGCTTGGGGGGGACAGCCCTGAACACTGAAGCTTTCTTT.

This clone was found a few times. This sequence joins TRBV10-3 and TRBJ2-2, with D unclear. CDR3 length equals 15 residues. CDR1 and CDR2 (germline): ENHRY, SYGVKD. Trimming removed 0 bases from V and 1 base from J, with 6 bases in between. The CDR3 region has the DNA TGTGCCATCAGTGAGTCATCAGGGAACACCGGGGAGCTGTTTTTT. It translates to CAISESSGNTGELFF.

The chain joins TRBV11-3 to TRBJ1-2; TRBD1 might be the D (5 bases). Germline V lookup: CDR1 SGHNT, CDR2 YENEEA. The CDR3 is 15 amino acids. Trimming removed 3 bases from V and 6 bases from J, with 17 bases in between. The CDR3: CASSFYIREEDGYTF. The DNA for the CDR3 is TGTGCCAGCAGCTTTTATATCAGGGAAGAGGATGGCTACACCTTC. The full variable domain, with the rest looked up from reference TRBV11-3 and TRBJ1-2, is EAGVVQSPRYKIIEKKQPVAFWCNPISGHNTLYWYLQNLGQGPELLIRYENEEAVDDSQLPKDRFSAERLKGVDSTLKIQPAELGDSAVYLCASSFYIREEDGYTFGSGTRLTVV.

The chain combines TRBV29-1 with TRBJ1-2; 7 bases agree with TRBD1. The V gene end was trimmed by 5 bases and the J gene end by 8 bases; junction bases not matched to a gene: 8. CDR1 is SQVTM, CDR2 ANQGSEA, per germline. The CDR3 has 12 amino acids. CDR3 sequence reads: CSVMGQSRGYTF. In DNA, the CDR3 is TGCAGCGTTATGGGACAGTCCAGGGGCTACACCTTC.

The rearrangement uses TRBV18 and TRBJ1-1, with 8 bases lining up with TRBD1. The length of the CDR3 is 16 residues. CDR1 is KGHSH and CDR2 is LQKENI in the germline V gene. V lost 1 base and J lost 1; bases outside the gene matches: 5. CDR3 loop: CASSPLLGQGNTEAFF. The CDR3 DNA follows: TGTGCCAGCTCACCACTCCTTGGACAGGGGAACACTGAAGCTTTCTTT.

This chain joins TRBV12-3 or TRBV12-4 and TRBJ2-5, with D hard to call. The CDR3 runs 12 residues. Trimming removed 0 bases from V and 8 bases from J, with 7 bases in between. For the CDR3, the DNA is TGTGCCAGCAGTTTAGCCCGGTCCACCCAGTACTTC. It is translated as CASSLARSTQYF.

This chain uses TRBV9 with TRBJ2-3; 8 bases map to TRBD1. The length of the CDR3 is 17 residues. V lost 2 bases to trimming and J lost 0 bases; unmatched junction nucleotides: 8. Germline-derived CDR1 and CDR2 are SGDLS and YYNGEE. The CDR3 coding sequence is TGTGCCAGCAGCGTCGGCAGGACAGGGCCTAGCACAGATACGCAGTATTTT. Translation gives CASSVGRTGPSTDTQYF.

A few counts support this clone. The chain carries TRBV2 and TRBJ1-2, with no clear D. Germline CDR1 is SNHLY and CDR2 is FYNNEI. The V end was cut by 7 bases, the J end by 8 bases, with 17 bases between. The CDR3 length is 13 residues. CDR3 sequence (DNA): TGTGCCAGCACCCCAGGTTCTGGGAGGGGCTACACCTTC. This codes for CASTPGSGRGYTF.

The CDR3 coding sequence is TGTGCCAGCAGCTTAGACGTAGCAGTGGCTGAAGCTTTCTTT. This sequence encodes CASSLDVAVAEAFF. The chain recombines TRBV7-2 with TRBJ1-1, with D uncertain. Trimming took off 1 base at V and 6 bases at J, with 12 bases between the two ends. There are 14 residues in the CDR3. Germline CDR1 is SGHTA and CDR2 is FQGNSA.

The J gene is TRBJ2-1, the V gene TRBV7-9, with 9 bases identical to TRBD2. The junction had 12 bases not matched to a gene; V was cut back by 2 bases and J by 4 bases. CDR3 length equals 18 residues. CDR1 SEHNR and CDR2 FQNEAQ come from the germline V gene (reference sequence). The CDR3 region is CASSLTVGSGGTYNEQFF. DNA of the CDR3: TGTGCCAGCAGCTTAACCGTTGGGAGCGGGGGGACATACAATGAGCAGTTCTTC.

The V call is TRBV19, the J call TRBJ1-2, with TRBD1 matching 7 bases. CDR3 size: 14 residues. J gave up 8 bases and V 0 bases, and 6 bases lay outside the gene matches. The V gene's germline CDR1 is LNHDA and CDR2 SQIVND (reference sequence). CDR3 sequence reads: CASSIDRQGYGYTF. The CDR3 region has the DNA TGTGCCAGTAGTATAGACAGACAGGGATACGGCTACACCTTC. The variable domain in full, with the rest retrieved from reference TRBV19 and TRBJ1-2, is DGGITQSPKYLFRKEGQNVTLSCEQNLNHDAMYWYRQDPGQGLRLIYYSQIVNDFQKGDIAEGYSVSREKKESFPLTVTSAQKNPTAFYLCASSIDRQGYGYTFGSGTRLTVV.

This rearrangement joins TRBV7-2 to TRBJ2-2; 9 bases are a match to TRBD2. The CDR3 contains 18 residues. Losses at the gene ends were 1 base for V and 4 bases for J; bases not matched to a gene: 10. The germline CDR1 and CDR2 sequences are SGHTA and FQGNSA. CDR3 residues: CASSLVAGVVLSTGELFF. CDR3 coding DNA: TGTGCCAGCAGCTTAGTAGCGGGGGTGGTTTTGAGCACCGGGGAGCTGTTTTTT.

The rearrangement links TRBV28 to TRBJ2-7; tentatively, D is TRBD2 (6 bases). Germline V gene data show CDR1 as MDHEN and CDR2 as SYDVKM. V was pared by 7 bases and J by 3 bases, with 19 bases between. The CDR3 contains 15 residues. CDR3 region: CASTPQAGGDYEQYF. The DNA for the CDR3 is TGTGCCAGCACTCCCCAGGCAGGAGGGGACTACGAGCAGTACTTC.

This sequence joins TRBV6-6 and TRBJ2-3; TRBD2 is a possible D gene (5 bases). Germline V CDR1 and CDR2: MNHNY, SVGAGI (reference sequence). CDR3 length: 14 amino acids. The germline V and J ends were trimmed by 2 bases and 1 base, with 7 bases remaining between them. The CDR3, as DNA: TGTGCCAGCAGTTACGGACTGGGCACAGATACGCAGTATTTT. Encoded protein: CASSYGLGTDTQYF.